The 2 T cell receptor beta chains presented below share a single source sample, sequenced in a study of shared clonotypes between healthy human individuals. The data were produced by immunoSEQ multiplex PCR, yet TCRdb's version contains in-frame clones alone and is incomplete. The table shows 95,000 to 120,000 clones, with under 70% occurring only once. Sequenced material: memory CD8+ T cells sorted from blood. Subset here: CD45RO+ cells pooled with CCR7-negative TemRA cells. The receptors were gathered from a woman younger than 45 in good health.

This clone was counted ten times or more. The V and J genes are TRBV11-3 and TRBJ1-2, with D unresolved. Per germline, CDR1 SGHNT and CDR2 YENEEA. Between the trimmed V and J ends, which lost 7 bases and 2 bases, there was a span of 14 bases. The CDR3 is 14 amino acids. The CDR3 reads CASTPAGRNYGYTF. The DNA for the CDR3 is TGTGCCAGCACCCCCGCGGGCAGAAACTATGGCTACACCTTC. Using reference TRBV11-3 and TRBJ1-2 for the parts outside the CDR3, the full variable domain is EAGVVQSPRYKIIEKKQPVAFWCNPISGHNTLYWYLQNLGQGPELLIRYENEEAVDDSQLPKDRFSAERLKGVDSTLKIQPAELGDSAVYLCASTPAGRNYGYTFGSGTRLTVV.

This chain connects TRBV4-1 to TRBJ1-4, with D perhaps TRBD1 (6 bases). The CDR3 has 15 amino acids. The germline gives CDR1 MGHRA, CDR2 YSYEKL. Between the trimmed V and J ends, which lost 0 bases and 4 bases, there was a span of 9 bases. CDR3: CASSQDRTVNEKLFF. As DNA, the CDR3 is TGCGCCAGCAGCCAAGATAGGACAGTTAATGAAAAACTGTTTTTT.